This record concerns one T cell receptor (beta chain) sequence. Original handling: Amplification with reference gene primers provided the estimates of nucleated cell counts. Clones were read by immunoSEQ multiplex PCR, and TCRdb kept only the in-frame ones, dropping some. V and J calls and clone size are as listed in that table; D and trimming were resolved from the DNA. The sample records roughly 220,000 clones, roughly 75% being singletons. CDR3 size: 13 residues. Trimming removed 3 bases from V and 7 bases from J, with 13 bases in between. Germline V gives CDR1 LNHNV, CDR2 YYDKDF (reference sequence). These data originate in a study of blood T cell repertoires in COVID-19. The overall study: The United States, Italy and Spain supplied acute and convalescent COVID-19 samples. In each case, the material was cDNA or gDNA derived from T cells, B-cell-depleted T cells, or PBMCs.

The chain uses TRBV15 and TRBJ2-7; D possibly corresponds to TRBD2 (5 bases). What was sequenced was peripheral blood. This receptor was taken from a woman aged 70-85 years with acute or convalescent COVID-19. CDR3 nucleotide sequence: TGTGCCACCAGCAGGGCCGTCACGGGAGAGCAGTACTTC. The encoded protein is CATSRAVTGEQYF.